The source of this T cell receptor (beta chain) is a study of control samples from healthy donors and cancer patients. CDR1 LGHNT and CDR2 FRNRAP come from the germline V gene. V gave up 3 bases and J gave up 3 bases; unmatched junction bases: 6. The CDR3 contains 15 residues. Data came from immunoSEQ multiplex PCR; TCRdb stores just in-frame clones and leaves some out. The data hold just under 150,000 clones, with more than 85% observed a single time. Sequences were obtained from blood. This receptor was identified in a man aged 30 to 45 in good health. The chain has TRBV12-5 and TRBJ2-3; TRBD1 matches 7 bases. The CDR3 DNA reads TGTGCTAGTGGTTTAGGCGGCAGGGGGACAGATACGCAGTATTTT. Protein sequence: CASGLGGRGTDTQYF.